The 19 T cell receptor beta chains below were found in one sample sequenced in a study of blood T cells in healthy people across ages. Primers used in a second PCR of roughly 6 to 12 cycles were a sample-barcoded 5' primer and a J-beta primer mix. TCRdb itself ran the 5' RACE reads through MiXCR, one entry per CDR3 protein. The table includes approximately 810,000 distinct CDR3 sequences, about 28% detected once. Material for sequencing was blood. Every receptor here comes from an elderly woman in good health.

Many counts were recorded for this clonotype. The chain joins TRBV9 to TRBJ2-1; D call uncertain. The V end was cut by 3 bases, the J end by 0 bases, with 13 bases between. In germline, CDR1 is SGDLS, CDR2 YYNGEE. This CDR3 has 16 amino acids. CDR3 coding DNA: TGTGCCAGCAGCGCCACCGGACGGAGCTCCTACAATGAGCAGTTCTTC. The encoded protein is CASSATGRSSYNEQFF.

Concerning this clonotype itself: A much larger clone is a single base away; this may be a read error. CDR3 bases: TGCAGGGCTAGTTTTAAAGAGACCCAGTACTTC. Translated, it gives CRASFKETQYF. The chain recombines TRBV20-1 with TRBJ2-5; D remains unclear. Per germline, CDR1 DFQATT and CDR2 SNEGSKA (reference sequence). This CDR3 spans 11 amino acids.

This clonotype showed up many times. The chain carries TRBV12-3 or TRBV12-4 and TRBJ1-1; tentatively, D is TRBD1 (5 bases). The CDR3 is 13 amino acids. V lost 8 bases to trimming and J lost 3 bases, with 13 bases between them. The CDR3 sequence: CASAWQGYTEAFF. The CDR3 DNA sequence: TGTGCCAGCGCCTGGCAGGGTTACACTGAAGCTTTCTTT.

This clonotype showed up just a few times. V is TRBV6-5 and J is TRBJ1-2; maybe TRBD1 (6 bases). The CDR3 is 16 residues long. Germline V gives CDR1 MNHEY, CDR2 SVGAGI. Trimming removed 0 bases at V and 6 bases at J, with 17 bases between. The CDR3 sequence is CASSYSFRGRGHGYTF. Here the CDR3 DNA reads TGTGCCAGCAGTTACTCCTTTCGTGGCCGGGGGCATGGCTACACCTTC.

With respect to this clonotype: This may stem from a read error, because a much larger clone lies one nucleotide away. This rearrangement joins TRBV6-2 or TRBV6-3 to TRBJ2-7; D is unresolved. Looked up from germline, CDR1 is MNHEY and CDR2 is SVGEGT. V gave up 10 bases and J gave up 6 bases, with 16 bases separating them. This CDR3 is 12 amino acids long. DNA for the CDR3: TGTGCCAACAGCCCCGCCCTTGGCGAGCAGTACTTC. Encoded protein: CANSPALGEQYF.

The V and J genes are TRBV20-1 and TRBJ2-7; 11 bases map to TRBD2. Germline loops: CDR1 DFQATT, CDR2 SNEGSKA (reference sequence). The V gene end was trimmed by 2 bases and the J gene end by 4 bases; junction bases not matched to a gene: 7. CDR3 size: 15 residues. This chain's CDR3 is CSARSGLADTYEQYF. CDR3 sequence (DNA): TGCAGTGCTAGATCGGGACTAGCGGATACTTACGAGCAGTACTTC.

The chain links TRBV7-9 to TRBJ1-2; D remains ambiguous. Germline-derived CDR1 and CDR2 are SEHNR and FQNEAQ (reference sequence). V was cut by 3 bases and J by 8 bases, with 13 bases left in between. This CDR3 is built from 13 residues. DNA for the CDR3: TGTGCCAGCAGCTTTCACGGACCAGAGGGCTACACCTTC. Residues: CASSFHGPEGYTF. The full variable domain, completed using reference TRBV7-9 and TRBJ1-2, is DTGVSQNPRHKITKRGQNVTFRCDPISEHNRLYWYRQTLGQGPEFLTYFQNEAQLEKSRLLSDRFSAERPKGSFSTLEIQRTEQGDSAMYLCASSFHGPEGYTFGSGTRLTVV.

This clonotype was detected many times. One end of the junction varies from germline; a read error may be responsible. The chain employs TRBV7-2 and TRBJ2-5, with a tentative D call TRBD2 (5 bases). Germline CDR1 is SGHTA and CDR2 is FQGNSA. The CDR3 runs 14 residues. The CDR3 bases are TGTGCCAGCAGTTTAGGACGCGGCGGGGAGACCCAGTACTTC. Its translation: CASSLGRGGETQYF.

The rearrangement links TRBV12-3 or TRBV12-4 to TRBJ2-2; D perhaps matches TRBD2 (7 bases). The V gene lost 3 bases and the J gene lost 6 bases, with 14 bases spanning the gap. The CDR3 runs to 15 residues. The CDR3 region has the DNA TGTGCCAGCAGTTTTGGTGGGGGGGCCGCCGGGGAGCTGTTTTTT. Protein product: CASSFGGGAAGELFF.

This clonotype was recorded at least ten times. This chain joins TRBV12-3 or TRBV12-4 and TRBJ2-5, with D possibly being TRBD1 or TRBD2 (7 bases each). The CDR3 runs 14 residues. Trimming stripped 6 bases from V and 5 bases from J, with 16 bases between. CDR3 sequence: CASSTNRGGETQYF. The DNA for the CDR3 is TGTGCCAGCAGCACAAACAGGGGAGGGGAGACCCAGTACTTC.

This chain links TRBV6-2 or TRBV6-3 with TRBJ2-2, with 10 bases that match TRBD1. CDR1 is MNHEY, CDR2 SVGEGT, per germline. J lost 5 bases, V lost 2 bases, and 2 bases had no gene match. CDR3 length: 15 residues. The CDR3 bases are TGTGCCAGCAGTTACCGGGACAGGGGAACCGGGGAGCTGTTTTTT. Protein product: CASSYRDRGTGELFF.

This clonotype was counted a few times. V gene TRBV3-1 combines with J gene TRBJ2-5; D is perhaps TRBD2 (5 bases). This CDR3 spans 16 amino acids. V was shortened by 0 bases and J by 3 bases, with 14 bases between the two germline ends. Germline CDR1 reads LGHDT; CDR2 reads YNNKEL (reference sequence). Written as DNA, the CDR3 is TGTGCCAGCAGCCAAGATCGTCGAGCGGTAGAAGAGACCCAGTACTTC. Its protein is CASSQDRRAVEETQYF.

This clonotype was seen repeatedly, ten times or more. The J gene is TRBJ2-3, the V gene TRBV9, with TRBD2 matching over 9 bases. This CDR3 has 16 residues. Unmatched junction bases numbered 7, after V lost 0 bases and J lost 5 bases. Germline values: CDR1 SGDLS, CDR2 YYNGEE. The CDR3 sequence is CASSVVGSGGRDTQYF. The CDR3 bases are TGTGCCAGCAGCGTAGTGGGTAGCGGGGGACGAGATACGCAGTATTTT.

This clonotype appeared many times. This rearrangement joins TRBV18 to TRBJ1-1; D may be TRBD1 (5 bases). Germline V gene sequence: CDR1 KGHSH, CDR2 LQKENI. The V end lost 1 base, the J end lost 5 bases, and 8 bases lay between the germline ends. The CDR3 is made up of 13 amino acids. For the CDR3, the DNA is TGTGCCAGCTCACCACTTTCAGGGACTGAAGCTTTCTTT. This encodes CASSPLSGTEAFF. The full variable domain, completed using reference TRBV18 and TRBJ1-1, is NAGVMQNPRHLVRRRGQEARLRCSPMKGHSHVYWYRQLPEEGLKFMVYLQKENIIDESGMPKERFSAEFPKEGPSILRIQQVVRGDSAAYFCASSPLSGTEAFFGQGTRLTVV.

This clonotype was seen repeatedly, ten times or more. The V gene is TRBV4-3, the J gene TRBJ1-2; D gene uncertain. The CDR3 is made up of 14 amino acids. Per the germline V gene, CDR1 is LGHNA and CDR2 is YSLEER. V was shortened by 0 bases and J by 6 bases, with 11 bases between the two germline ends. CDR3 bases: TGCGCCAGCAGCCAAGATCTGCATACCGATGGCTACACCTTC. It codes for CASSQDLHTDGYTF.

V usage is TRBV12-3 or TRBV12-4 and J usage is TRBJ2-7; perhaps TRBD2 as D (5 bases). The DNA end is more similar to TRBJ2-4, so the J call may be wrong. This CDR3 has 11 residues. The CDR3 protein is CASGNQNIQYF. The CDR3 nucleotides read TGTGCCTCCGGGAACCAAAACATTCAGTACTTC.

This clonotype was observed a few times. This may come from a read error, since a much larger clone is one base off. This chain uses TRBV6-2 or TRBV6-3 with TRBJ2-1; D call uncertain. The J call is uncertain, as TRBJ2-7 better fits the DNA end. The CDR3 loop spans 15 amino acids. Germline loops: CDR1 MNHEY, CDR2 SVGEGT. CDR3 nucleotide sequence: TGTGCCAGCAGTCCCATGTGGCTCTCCTACAATGAGCAGTACTTC. This sequence encodes CASSPMWLSYNEQYF.

The gene calls are TRBV18 and TRBJ2-3; D may be TRBD1 (5 bases). Germline CDR1 KGHSH, CDR2 LQKENI. The ends were cut back, 3 bases at V and 1 base at J, with 11 bases in the middle. This CDR3 region has 15 residues. The CDR3, as DNA: TGTGCCAGCTCACCGATGGACACCGGCACAGATACGCAGTATTTT. Translating gives CASSPMDTGTDTQYF.

This clonotype was recorded many times. This chain joins TRBV5-1 and TRBJ2-5, with D unclear. CDR1 is SGHRS and CDR2 is YFSETQ in the germline V gene. This CDR3 comprises 14 residues. Trimming pared 2 bases from V and 1 base from J, leaving 9 bases between. The CDR3 sequence: CASSFVGSQETQYF. DNA for the CDR3: TGCGCCAGCAGCTTCGTGGGCAGCCAAGAGACCCAGTACTTC.